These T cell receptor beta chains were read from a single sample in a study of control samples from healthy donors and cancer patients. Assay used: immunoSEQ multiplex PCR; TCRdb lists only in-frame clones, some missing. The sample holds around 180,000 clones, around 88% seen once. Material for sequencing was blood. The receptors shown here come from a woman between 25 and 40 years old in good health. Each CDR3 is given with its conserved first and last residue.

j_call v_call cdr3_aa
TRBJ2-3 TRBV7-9 CASSLLEDLSDTQYF
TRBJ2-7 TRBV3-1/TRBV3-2 CSTGSSYEQYF
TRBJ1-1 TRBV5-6 CASSATGQGYTEAFF
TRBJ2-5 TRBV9 CASSVDLKEETQYF
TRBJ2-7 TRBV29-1 CSVDGRDTFGQYF
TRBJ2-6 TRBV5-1 CASSLTASGANVLTF
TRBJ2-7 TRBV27 CASSLTGTGVEQYF
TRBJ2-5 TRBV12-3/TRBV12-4 CASPFGEETQYF
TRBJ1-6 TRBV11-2 CASSRDYNSPLHF
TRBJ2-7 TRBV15 CATSQGGTSYEQYF
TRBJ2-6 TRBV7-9 CASSFSGAGANVLTF
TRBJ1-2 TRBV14 CASSPYQGRGYTF
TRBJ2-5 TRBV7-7 CASSSGRTYQETQYF
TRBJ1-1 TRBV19 CASSPRGYTEAFF
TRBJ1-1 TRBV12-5 CASGSRGGQDGNTEAFF
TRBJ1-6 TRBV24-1 CATSDRENSPLHF
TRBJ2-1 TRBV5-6 CASSLGAGSYNEQFF
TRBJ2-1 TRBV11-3 CASSPRSTTSGEPGKQFF
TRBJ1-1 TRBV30 CAWSGAGQGSAFF
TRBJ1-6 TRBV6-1 CASSEMEDSSPLHF
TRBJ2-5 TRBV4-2 CASSQDLGARETQYF
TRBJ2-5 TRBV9 CASSQTNRDSLETQYF
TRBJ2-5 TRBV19 CASALGRGQETQYF
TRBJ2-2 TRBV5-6 CASSFLAGDTGELFF
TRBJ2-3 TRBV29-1 CSVGIGQGSTDTQYF
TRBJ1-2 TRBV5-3 CARSSKFSPDRRYGYTF
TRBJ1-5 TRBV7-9 CASSLAVGGQGQPQHF
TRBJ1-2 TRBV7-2 CASSLAFGGLNYGYTF
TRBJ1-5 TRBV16 CASSQSAESQPQHF
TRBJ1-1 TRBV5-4 CAIWTGRNLNTEAFF
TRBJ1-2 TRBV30 CAWTEGVGGYTF
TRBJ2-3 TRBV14 CASSQVRGGFTDTQYF
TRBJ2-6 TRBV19 CASSSDLSGANVLTF
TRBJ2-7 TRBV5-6 CASSLSREQYF
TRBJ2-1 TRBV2 CASSEVNRGEQFF
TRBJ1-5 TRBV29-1 CSVAEGTSDQPQHF
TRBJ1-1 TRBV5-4 CASSLNPAEAFF
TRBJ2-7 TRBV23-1 CASSQPHRGRDGYEQYF
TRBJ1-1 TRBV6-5 CASSYGRDTEAFF
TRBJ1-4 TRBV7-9 CASSLAPGAPNEKLFF
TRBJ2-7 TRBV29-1 CSVVWSTVPYEQYF
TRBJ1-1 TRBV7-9 CASSPAGSTEAFF
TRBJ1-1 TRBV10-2 CASLYDPVTEAFF
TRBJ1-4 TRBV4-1 CASSARGGTTNEKLFF
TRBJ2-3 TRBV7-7 CASSPTGHGTDTQYF
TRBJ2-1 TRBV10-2 CASSEGGRNEQFF